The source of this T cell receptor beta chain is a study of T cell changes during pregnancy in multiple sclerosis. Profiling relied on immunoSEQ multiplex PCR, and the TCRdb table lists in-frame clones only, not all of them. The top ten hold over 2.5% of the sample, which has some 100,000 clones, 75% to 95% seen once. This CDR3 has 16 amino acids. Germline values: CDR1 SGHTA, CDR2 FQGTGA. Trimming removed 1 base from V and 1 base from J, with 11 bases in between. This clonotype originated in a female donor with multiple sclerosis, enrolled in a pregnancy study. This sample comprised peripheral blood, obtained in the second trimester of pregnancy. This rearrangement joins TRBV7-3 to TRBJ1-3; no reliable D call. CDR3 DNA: TGTGCCAGCAGCTTAAATCCGGGGTGGTCTGGAAACACCATATATTTT. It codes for CASSLNPGWSGNTIYF.